This passage covers 29 T cell receptor beta chains from one sample sequenced in a study of T cells in Graves' hyperthyroidism and ophthalmopathy. The investigators amplified TCR beta CDR3 regions from RNA transcripts. HTBI primers were the set used in a first-round RT-PCR of the TCR CDR3. TCRdb redid the calling of the multiplex PCR reads with MiXCR, one entry per CDR3 protein. The table includes around 450,000 distinct CDR3 sequences, 15% to 18% detected once. The source material was blood. Source of these receptors: a woman aged 18 to 35 with Graves' hyperthyroidism.

Ten or more counts support this clonotype. A junction boundary mismatches the germline segment, possibly from a read error. The chain uses TRBV5-4 and TRBJ2-3; perhaps TRBD2 as D (7 bases). Germline V gene sequence: CDR1 SGHNT, CDR2 YYREEE (reference sequence). The CDR3 loop spans 14 amino acids. Written as DNA, the CDR3 is TGTGCCAGCAGCTTAAGGGGGGGCACAAATACGCAGTATTTT. As protein: CASSLRGGTNTQYF.

This clonotype has just a few counts. The chain is built from TRBV4-1 and TRBJ2-7; 13 bases map to TRBD2. There are 16 residues in the CDR3. Germline V gene lookup returns CDR1 MGHRA and CDR2 YSYEKL. V was clipped by 2 bases and J by 3 bases; unmatched bases: 4. In nucleotides, the CDR3 is TGCGCCAGCAGCCAATCGGGACTAGCGGGAATCTACGAGCAGTACTTC. It translates to CASSQSGLAGIYEQYF.

This clonotype was observed at least ten times. The chain couples TRBV28 to TRBJ2-5; 8 nucleotides match TRBD1. Per the germline V gene, CDR1 is MDHEN and CDR2 is SYDVKM. After removal of 3 bases from V and 2 bases from J, the junction contained 2 bases not matched to a gene. This CDR3 region has 14 residues. CDR3 sequence (DNA): TGTGCCAGCAGTTTGCGACAGGGGCAAGAGACCCAGTACTTC. Amino acids: CASSLRQGQETQYF.

The CDR3 sequence: CARLRRGTEAFF. In DNA, the CDR3 is TGTGCCCGACTAAGGAGGGGAACTGAAGCTTTCTTT. The J gene is TRBJ1-1, the V gene TRBV19; D is possibly TRBD1 (5 bases). Trimming pared 11 bases from V and 5 bases from J, leaving 15 bases between. The CDR3 sequence is 12 residues long. Per the germline V gene, CDR1 is LNHDA and CDR2 is SQIVND (reference sequence).

This clonotype turned up a few times. The chain has TRBV4-1 and TRBJ2-1; 12 bases align to TRBD2. The CDR3 runs to 20 residues. CDR1 is MGHRA and CDR2 is YSYEKL in the germline V gene. The V gene end was trimmed by 4 bases and the J gene end by 9 bases; junction bases not matched to a gene: 22. CDR3 sequence: CASSPTRGLAGLMGPTEQFF. The DNA for the CDR3 is TGCGCCAGCAGCCCAACCCGCGGACTAGCGGGACTCATGGGCCCTACTGAGCAGTTCTTC.

In this sample, this clonotype turned up many times. This chain connects TRBV27 to TRBJ2-4, with TRBD1 as a possible D gene (5 bases). There are 15 residues in the CDR3. The germline gives CDR1 MNHEY, CDR2 SMNVEV (reference sequence). V was cut by 2 bases and J by 9 bases, with 17 bases left in between. The CDR3 reads CASSLRQPGKGIQYF. The CDR3 DNA sequence: TGTGCCAGCAGTTTACGTCAACCAGGGAAAGGCATTCAGTACTTC.

This clonotype showed up many times. The rearrangement links TRBV20-1 to TRBJ1-2; D gene unclear. The CDR3 is 12 amino acids. Trimming left V 3 bases short and J 7 bases short, with 12 bases between. CDR1 and CDR2 from the germline V gene are DFQATT and SNEGSKA (reference sequence). In DNA, the CDR3 is TGCAGTGCTAGGGTCCGGGAAGGTGGCTACACCTTC. Protein product: CSARVREGGYTF.

There are many counts of this clonotype. The DNA of the CDR3 is TGTGCCAGCAGCTTATATGACAGGGGACGCTACGAGCAGTACTTC. Translation gives CASSLYDRGRYEQYF. The chain uses TRBV5-6 and TRBJ2-7; 8 nucleotides match TRBD1. The CDR3 covers 15 residues. The germline CDR1 and CDR2 sequences are SGHDT and YYEEEE. J gave up 3 bases and V 2 bases, and 7 bases lay outside the gene matches.

As concerns this clonotype: A much larger clone is a single base away; this may be a read error. The chain employs TRBV7-9 and TRBJ2-6, with 7 bases identical to TRBD2. Germline CDR1 and CDR2: SEHNR and FQNEAQ (reference sequence). This CDR3 region has 14 residues. CDR3 residues: CANSGVGGANVLTF. In DNA form, the CDR3 reads TGTGCCAACAGCGGGGTCGGTGGGGCCAACGTCCTGACTTTC.

The gene calls are TRBV13 and TRBJ1-6, with 8 bases aligning to TRBD1. This CDR3 has 15 amino acids. CDR1 is PRHDT and CDR2 is FYEKMQ in the germline V gene (reference sequence). The junction had 1 base not matched to a gene; V was cut back by 2 bases and J by 4 bases. CDR3 loop: CASSLRDRYNSPLHF. For the CDR3, the DNA is TGTGCCAGCAGCTTAAGGGACAGGTATAATTCACCCCTCCACTTT.

At least ten counts were recorded for this clonotype. The chain carries TRBV20-1 and TRBJ1-1; maybe TRBD1 (6 bases). CDR1 and CDR2 from the germline V gene are DFQATT and SNEGSKA (reference sequence). This CDR3 is 15 amino acids long. V gave up 8 bases and J gave up 1 base, with 20 bases separating them. The CDR3, as DNA: TGCAGTTTCCGGGGGCAAAAACTCGGGAACACTGAAGCTTTCTTT. Amino acids: CSFRGQKLGNTEAFF.

At least ten counts were recorded for this clonotype. J is TRBJ2-2 and V is TRBV20-1; D might be TRBD1 or TRBD2, each matching 6 bases. The CDR3 consists of 15 residues. V lost 3 bases, J lost 0 bases, and 11 bases lay in between. CDR1 DFQATT and CDR2 SNEGSKA come from the germline V gene (reference sequence). The CDR3 coding sequence is TGCAGTGCTAGCGGGGGCCCCACGAACACCGGGGAGCTGTTTTTT. This encodes CSASGGPTNTGELFF.

This clonotype was detected ten times or more. This sequence joins TRBV20-1 and TRBJ2-5; 8 nucleotides agree with TRBD2. After removal of 3 bases from V and 3 bases from J, the junction contained 6 bases not matched to a gene. The germline V gene encodes CDR1 DFQATT and CDR2 SNEGSKA (reference sequence). The CDR3 spans 14 residues. The CDR3, as DNA: TGCAGTGCTAGGCGAGCGGGAGAAGAAGAGACCCAGTACTTC. This gives the protein CSARRAGEEETQYF.

This clonotype was picked up a small number of times. V gene TRBV2 combines with J gene TRBJ1-4; 8 bases line up with TRBD1. V lost 5 bases, J lost 2 bases, and 1 base stayed unmatched. Germline V lookup: CDR1 SNHLY, CDR2 FYNNEI. The CDR3 covers 14 residues. CDR3 region: CASSRTGTNEKLFF. The DNA for the CDR3 is TGTGCCAGCAGTAGGACAGGGACTAATGAAAAACTGTTTTTT.

The table lists this clonotype with many counts. The V gene is TRBV6-1, the J gene TRBJ2-2; the D is unclear. CDR1 is MNHNS, CDR2 SASEGT, per germline. The CDR3 runs 13 residues. The ends were cut back, 10 bases at V and 0 bases at J, with 9 bases in the middle. CDR3 protein: CATLRPNTGELFF. CDR3 sequence (DNA): TGTGCCACCCTGAGGCCGAACACCGGGGAGCTGTTTTTT.

This clonotype was picked up many times. This chain connects TRBV7-2 to TRBJ1-2, with 12 bases lining up with TRBD1. The V segment lost 1 base and the J segment 5 bases; nucleotides outside the gene matches: 5. Germline loops: CDR1 SGHTA, CDR2 FQGNSA. The CDR3 runs 16 residues. DNA for the CDR3: TGTGCCAGCAGCTTAGGGGGACAGGGGGCGTCTTATGGCTACACCTTC. Translation gives CASSLGGQGASYGYTF. The full variable domain, with the rest looked up from reference TRBV7-2 and TRBJ1-2, is GAGVSQSPSNKVTEKGKDVELRCDPISGHTALYWYRQSLGQGLEFLIYFQGNSAPDKSGLPSDRFSAERTGGSVSTLTIQRTQQEDSAVYLCASSLGGQGASYGYTFGSGTRLTVV.

The chain joins TRBV5-6 to TRBJ1-2; perhaps TRBD1 as D (6 bases). The CDR3 loop spans 15 amino acids. Trimming cost V 2 bases and J 4 bases, with 15 bases left between them. Germline values: CDR1 SGHDT, CDR2 YYEEEE. This CDR3 is CASSFTGTPPYGYTF. In nucleotides, the CDR3 is TGTGCCAGCAGCTTCACCGGGACACCACCCTATGGCTACACCTTC.

V is TRBV29-1 and J is TRBJ2-1, with no clear D. Germline-derived CDR1 and CDR2 are SQVTM and ANQGSEA. This CDR3 has 13 residues. Trimming took 7 bases from V and 8 from J, leaving 18 bases between them. Here the CDR3 reads CSGEAGTPYEQFF. The CDR3 DNA reads TGCAGCGGGGAAGCAGGCACGCCCTATGAGCAGTTCTTC.

In this sample, this clonotype turned up a few times. The rearrangement joins TRBV10-3 to TRBJ2-1, with 10 bases that match TRBD2. CDR1 and CDR2 (germline): ENHRY, SYGVKD. The CDR3 runs 19 residues. The V gene end was trimmed by 0 bases and the J gene end by 7 bases; junction bases not matched to a gene: 15. This CDR3 is CAISESSYLAGERGNEQFF. As DNA, the CDR3 is TGTGCCATCAGTGAGTCGTCGTACCTAGCGGGAGAACGCGGGAATGAGCAGTTCTTC.

The chain links TRBV11-2 to TRBJ1-2, with 7 bases fitting TRBD1. Unmatched junction bases numbered 8, after V lost 9 bases and J lost 4 bases. Germline V gene lookup returns CDR1 SGHAT and CDR2 FQNNGV. The CDR3 totals 13 residues. The CDR3 DNA is TGTGCCAGTGGGGACAGTGTTTTCTATGGCTACACCTTC. Translation: CASGDSVFYGYTF.

Many counts were recorded for this clonotype. V is TRBV6-1 and J is TRBJ2-7, with D possibly called TRBD1 or TRBD2 (6 bases each). CDR3 length: 15 amino acids. V was trimmed by 6 bases and J by 2 bases, leaving 17 bases between them. From germline, CDR1 is MNHNS and CDR2 SASEGT. CDR3 sequence reads: CASSPGGGWPYEQYF. The CDR3, as DNA: TGTGCCAGCAGCCCCGGAGGGGGTTGGCCCTACGAGCAGTACTTC.

The chain links TRBV14 to TRBJ2-5; the D is unclear. The CDR3 has 15 amino acids. Trimming removed 2 bases from V and 4 bases from J, with 14 bases in between. Germline V CDR1 and CDR2: SGHDN, FVKESK. DNA for the CDR3: TGTGCCAGCAGCCAACGGGCGAGATGGGGAGAGACCCAGTACTTC. It specifies CASSQRARWGETQYF.

This clonotype was found many times. The chain couples TRBV12-3 or TRBV12-4 to TRBJ1-1, with a possible D match to TRBD1 (5 bases). This CDR3 is 14 amino acids long. Trimming stripped 7 bases from V and 4 bases from J, with 16 bases between. CDR3 sequence: CASTLVGGVTEAFF. The DNA for the CDR3 is TGTGCCAGCACCTTAGTCGGGGGGGTCACTGAAGCTTTCTTT.

This clonotype was recorded at least ten times. This chain uses TRBV3-1 with TRBJ1-5; possible D gene TRBD1, 5 bases. Per germline, CDR1 LGHDT and CDR2 YNNKEL (reference sequence). The V gene lost 5 bases and the J gene lost 6 bases, with 14 bases spanning the gap. This CDR3 is 14 amino acids long. The CDR3 loop reads CASSAQGYGQPQHF. The CDR3 DNA follows: TGTGCCAGCAGCGCTCAGGGCTACGGTCAGCCCCAGCATTTT.

This clonotype was counted only a few times. The chain uses TRBV6-9 and TRBJ2-3; TRBD2 might be the D (5 bases). Deletions cut 3 bases from V and 4 bases from J, with 20 bases between. The CDR3 sequence is 17 residues long. Germline loops: CDR1 MNHGY, CDR2 SVAAGI. The CDR3 region has the DNA TGTGCCAGCAGTTACACCAGACCTGGGAGAGGGCCAGATACGCAGTATTTT. Translation gives CASSYTRPGRGPDTQYF.

The genes are TRBV25-1 and TRBJ2-5; possible D gene TRBD1, 8 bases. The CDR3 is 14 residues long. Trimming left V 2 bases short and J 5 bases short, with 12 bases between. Germline V gives CDR1 MGHDK, CDR2 SYGVNS. The CDR3 here is CASSETGGEETQYF. The CDR3 nucleotides are TGTGCCAGCAGTGAAACAGGGGGGGAGGAGACCCAGTACTTC. Looking up the rest from reference TRBV25-1 and TRBJ2-5 gives the full variable domain: EADIYQTPRYLVIGTGKKITLECSQTMGHDKMYWYQQDPGMELHLIHYSYGVNSTEKGDLSSESTVSRIRTEHFPLTLESARPSHTSQYLCASSETGGEETQYFGPGTRLLVL.

About this clonotype: One end of the junction is discordant with germline, which a read error may explain. The chain links TRBV12-3 or TRBV12-4 to TRBJ2-4; 13 bases fit TRBD2. The CDR3 has 17 residues. The CDR3 loop is CASSPGTSGAARPIQSF. CDR3 sequence (DNA): TGTGCCAGCAGCCCGGGGACTAGCGGGGCCGCGAGGCCCATTCAGTCCTTC.

In its sample, this clonotype was seen many times. This rearrangement joins TRBV24-1 to TRBJ2-1; 7 nucleotides line up with TRBD2. The length of the CDR3 is 17 residues. The trim removed 3 bases at V and 8 bases at J, leaving 15 bases unmatched. Germline loops: CDR1 KGHDR, CDR2 SFDVKD. The CDR3 region is CATSDPRTGGPSDEQFF. Written as DNA, the CDR3 is TGTGCCACCAGTGATCCCCGTACGGGAGGCCCGAGTGATGAGCAGTTCTTC.

This clonotype has a count of ten or more. This chain connects TRBV6-1 to TRBJ2-4; TRBD2 might be the D (5 bases). CDR1 is MNHNS, CDR2 SASEGT, per germline. The CDR3 length is 15 residues. V lost 2 bases, J lost 6 bases, and 14 bases lay in between. The DNA for the CDR3 is TGTGCCAGCAGTGAAAGGAGCCTAGCTGTAAACATTCAGTACTTC. This translates into CASSERSLAVNIQYF.